This paragraph reports one T cell receptor (beta chain). Its antigen remains unidentified. This sample stems from a study of T cells expressing NK-cell markers. Looking at the study overall: Among the eight sequenced donors, seven tested HCMV-seropositive and one tested seronegative. Study observations and caveats: Each of 6 or 7 donors carried dominant NKG2C+ clonotypes accounting for roughly 1.0-8% of CD8+ T cells.

Germline CDR1 is SEHNR and CDR2 is FQNEAQ (reference sequence). The CDR3 is 15 residues long. UMIs accompanied the 5'RACE template switching by which TCR beta cDNA was made. Reprocessing the 5' RACE reads, TCRdb reports a single entry for every CDR3 protein and omits DNA. The sample table includes roughly 420,000 distinct CDR3 sequences. The J gene is TRBJ1-4, the V gene TRBV7-9; the TCRdb call, TRBD1, lacks DNA for checking. The sample was blood T cells: a sorted CD56 or NKG2C T cell subset, CD4+ or CD8+ T cells, or bulk PBMC T cells (not recorded which). This TCR came from a woman aged 18 to 75 in good health. The CDR3 here is CASSLVLDRSEKLFF.